The clone carrying this T cell receptor (beta chain) has just a few counts. This record belongs to a study of blood T cell repertoires in COVID-19. Overall study context: COVID-19 samples collected from the United States, Italy and Spain covered acute and convalescent phases. Nucleic acid was either cDNA or gDNA, and it came from T cells, B-cell-depleted T cells, or PBMCs.

Per the original data handling: Amplification of reference gene primers provided the estimated nucleated cell counts. Libraries were prepared by immunoSEQ multiplex PCR; TCRdb keeps only in-frame clonotypes and omits some of them. That table is the source of V, J and clone size, and D and trimming were worked out from the DNA. The data hold 180,000 or so clones, with nearly 90% observed a single time. The sequence derives from a man in his fifties or sixties with acute or convalescent COVID-19. Sample: peripheral blood.

CDR3 coding DNA: TGTGCCAGCAGCGACCCCCGGGGGGGCACAGATACGCAGTATTTT. As protein: CASSDPRGGTDTQYF. The chain links TRBV6-5 to TRBJ2-3; 7 nucleotides agree with TRBD2. Looked up from germline, CDR1 is MNHEY and CDR2 is SVGAGI. J gave up 1 base and V 6 bases, and 7 bases lay outside the gene matches. The CDR3 has 15 residues.